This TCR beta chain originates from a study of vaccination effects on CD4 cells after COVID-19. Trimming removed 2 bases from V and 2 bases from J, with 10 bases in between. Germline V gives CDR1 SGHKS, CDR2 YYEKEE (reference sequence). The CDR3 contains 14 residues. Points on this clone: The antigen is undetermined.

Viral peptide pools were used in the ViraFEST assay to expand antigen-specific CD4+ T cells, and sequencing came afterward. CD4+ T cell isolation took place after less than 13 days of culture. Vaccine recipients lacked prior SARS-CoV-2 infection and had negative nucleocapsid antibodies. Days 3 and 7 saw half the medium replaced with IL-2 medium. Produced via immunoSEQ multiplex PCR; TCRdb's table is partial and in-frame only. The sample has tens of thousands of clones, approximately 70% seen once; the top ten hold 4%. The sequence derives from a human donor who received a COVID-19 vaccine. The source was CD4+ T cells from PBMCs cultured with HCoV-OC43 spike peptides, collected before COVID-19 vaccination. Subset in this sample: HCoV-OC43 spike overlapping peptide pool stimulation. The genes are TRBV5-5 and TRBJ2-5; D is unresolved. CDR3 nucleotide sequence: TGTGCCAGCAGCTTCTTACACCAGCAAGAGACCCAGTACTTC. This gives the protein CASSFLHQQETQYF. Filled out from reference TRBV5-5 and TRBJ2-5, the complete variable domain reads DAGVTQSPTHLIKTRGQQVTLRCSPISGHKSVSWYQQVLGQGPQFIFQYYEKEERGRGNFPDRFSARQFPNYSSELNVNALLLGDSALYLCASSFLHQQETQYFGPGTRLLVL.